A selection of T cell receptor beta chains follows, all from one sample in a study of blood T cell repertoires in COVID-19. TCRdb's table, derived via immunoSEQ multiplex PCR, lists solely in-frame clones and lacks some. The sample includes about 200,000 clones, more than 75% of them seen just once. Input material: peripheral blood. Receptors were obtained from a man aged 55 to 70 who had recovered from COVID-19. The CDR3 runs from the conserved cysteine through the conserved F or W. The order of the fields is J gene, D gene, clone size, V gene, CDR3 DNA, CDR3 protein. A D gene is named only where the DNA matches it firmly. Rows give clone size only sometimes, using once, few, many, or a class for an expanded clone.

j_call: TRBJ1-1; d_call: TRBD1; clone_size: -; v_call: TRBV12-3/TRBV12-4; cdr3_nt: TGTGCCAGCAGACAGGGGTGGGTCGCTGAAGCTTTCTTT; cdr3_aa: CASRQGWVAEAFF
j_call: TRBJ1-3; d_call: -; clone_size: few; v_call: TRBV6-5; cdr3_nt: TGTGCCGCCTCGGAGAGTAACACCATATATTTT; cdr3_aa: CAASESNTIYF
j_call: TRBJ2-1; d_call: -; clone_size: -; v_call: TRBV29-1; cdr3_nt: TGCAGCGTTGAAGCGACTGCCTCCTACAATGAGCAGTTCTTC; cdr3_aa: CSVEATASYNEQFF
j_call: TRBJ2-3; d_call: TRBD2; clone_size: -; v_call: TRBV5-4; cdr3_nt: TGTGCCAGCAGCCCTCGGACTAGCGGGGGCACCCGAGATACGCAGTATTTT; cdr3_aa: CASSPRTSGGTRDTQYF
j_call: TRBJ1-5; d_call: -; clone_size: -; v_call: TRBV19; cdr3_nt: TGTGCCAGTAGTATACGGATGGTGGGCAGCAATCAGCCCCAGCATTTT; cdr3_aa: CASSIRMVGSNQPQHF
j_call: TRBJ1-1; d_call: TRBD1; clone_size: -; v_call: TRBV15; cdr3_nt: TGTGCCACCAGCAGAGATTCAACGGACAGGGCAGCTTTCTTT; cdr3_aa: CATSRDSTDRAAFF
j_call: TRBJ2-1; d_call: -; clone_size: -; v_call: TRBV29-1; cdr3_nt: TGCAGCGTTTCCCCAGGGCAGCCCAATGAGCAGTTCTTC; cdr3_aa: CSVSPGQPNEQFF
j_call: TRBJ1-5; d_call: -; clone_size: few; v_call: TRBV10-3; cdr3_nt: TGTGCCATCAGTGGGGTCAGGGGCAATCAGCCCCAGCATTTT; cdr3_aa: CAISGVRGNQPQHF
j_call: TRBJ1-4; d_call: -; clone_size: -; v_call: TRBV9; cdr3_nt: TGTGCCAGCAGCCAGCCCCCAATACGGGCTAATGAAAAACTGTTTTTT; cdr3_aa: CASSQPPIRANEKLFF
j_call: TRBJ1-2; d_call: -; clone_size: -; v_call: TRBV5-1; cdr3_nt: TGCGCCAGCAGCTTACAGATTAACTATGGCTACACCTTC; cdr3_aa: CASSLQINYGYTF
j_call: TRBJ2-7; d_call: TRBD1; clone_size: -; v_call: TRBV27; cdr3_nt: TGTGCCAGCAGTGAGGGACAGCACTCCTACGAGCAGTACTTC; cdr3_aa: CASSEGQHSYEQYF
j_call: TRBJ2-2; d_call: TRBD1; clone_size: -; v_call: TRBV28; cdr3_nt: TGTGCCAGCAACCTACAACAGGGGGCCCCCGGGGAGCTGTTTTTT; cdr3_aa: CASNLQQGAPGELFF
j_call: TRBJ2-3; d_call: TRBD1; clone_size: -; v_call: TRBV5-3; cdr3_nt: TGTGCCAGAAGCTTCCTTGGGGACAGGACCAATAGCACAGATACGCAGTATTTT; cdr3_aa: CARSFLGDRTNSTDTQYF
j_call: TRBJ2-3; d_call: TRBD2; clone_size: -; v_call: TRBV27; cdr3_nt: TGTGCCAGCTCTCCCTCCGGGCTAGCGGGAGCAGATACGCAGTATTTT; cdr3_aa: CASSPSGLAGADTQYF
j_call: TRBJ1-5; d_call: TRBD1; clone_size: -; v_call: TRBV18; cdr3_nt: TGTGCCAGCTCACCAACAGGGGGACATCAGCCCCAGCATTTT; cdr3_aa: CASSPTGGHQPQHF
j_call: TRBJ2-2; d_call: -; clone_size: -; v_call: TRBV6-2/TRBV6-3; cdr3_nt: TGTGCCAGCAGCCCCGGAGGGCTGAACACCGGGGAGCTGTTTTTT; cdr3_aa: CASSPGGLNTGELFF
j_call: TRBJ2-7; d_call: TRBD2; clone_size: -; v_call: TRBV6-5; cdr3_nt: TGTGCCAGCAGTTACTCGACCACTAGCGGCTACGAGCAGTACTTC; cdr3_aa: CASSYSTTSGYEQYF
j_call: TRBJ1-4; d_call: -; clone_size: -; v_call: TRBV7-6; cdr3_nt: TGTGCCAGCAGCTCCCCCTCACAGTCGAGTGAAAAACTGTTTTTT; cdr3_aa: CASSSPSQSSEKLFF
j_call: TRBJ1-4; d_call: -; clone_size: -; v_call: TRBV7-9; cdr3_nt: TGTGCCAGCCAGAACGAAAAACTGTTTTTT; cdr3_aa: CASQNEKLFF
j_call: TRBJ2-6; d_call: -; clone_size: -; v_call: TRBV5-1; cdr3_nt: TGCGCCTCTAATCCCGGCGGCCACTCTGGGGCCAACGTCCTGACTTTC; cdr3_aa: CASNPGGHSGANVLTF
j_call: TRBJ2-7; d_call: TRBD1; clone_size: -; v_call: TRBV11-3; cdr3_nt: TGTGCCAGCAGCCGACAGGGGGCGGTCAACGAGCAGTACTTC; cdr3_aa: CASSRQGAVNEQYF
j_call: TRBJ2-3; d_call: TRBD1; clone_size: -; v_call: TRBV18; cdr3_nt: TGTGCCAGCTCACCAAGGGACAGGGCGACAGATACGCAGTATTTT; cdr3_aa: CASSPRDRATDTQYF
j_call: TRBJ1-2; d_call: -; clone_size: -; v_call: TRBV28; cdr3_nt: TGTGCCAGCAGTTTCGGGGGCTATGGCTACACCTTC; cdr3_aa: CASSFGGYGYTF
j_call: TRBJ1-3; d_call: -; clone_size: -; v_call: TRBV28; cdr3_nt: TGTGCCAGCAGTCCTCGGGGGGCTCCCGGAAACACCATATATTTT; cdr3_aa: CASSPRGAPGNTIYF
j_call: TRBJ1-1; d_call: -; clone_size: -; v_call: TRBV19; cdr3_nt: TGTGCCAGTACTAACCAGGCTGAAGCTTTCTTT; cdr3_aa: CASTNQAEAFF
j_call: TRBJ1-5; d_call: -; clone_size: -; v_call: TRBV3-1/TRBV3-2; cdr3_nt: TGTGCCAGCAGTGTATGGCAGGGAGGACAGCCCCAGCATTTT; cdr3_aa: CASSVWQGGQPQHF
j_call: TRBJ1-5; d_call: TRBD1; clone_size: -; v_call: TRBV28; cdr3_nt: TGTGCCAGCAGGCTGGGGACAGGGAGCGGAAGCAATCAGCCCCAGCATTTT; cdr3_aa: CASRLGTGSGSNQPQHF
j_call: TRBJ1-4; d_call: TRBD1; clone_size: -; v_call: TRBV19; cdr3_nt: TGTGCCAGTAGTCCTCCGGGACAGGGGAATGAAAAACTGTTTTTT; cdr3_aa: CASSPPGQGNEKLFF
j_call: TRBJ1-6; d_call: TRBD1; clone_size: -; v_call: TRBV5-4; cdr3_nt: TGTGCCAGCAGCCCGGGACAGATCGGGAAGTCACCCCTCCACTTT; cdr3_aa: CASSPGQIGKSPLHF
j_call: TRBJ2-3; d_call: -; clone_size: -; v_call: TRBV6-5; cdr3_nt: TGTGCCAGCAGAGGGGGGGCCGCAGATACGCAGTATTTT; cdr3_aa: CASRGGAADTQYF
j_call: TRBJ2-3; d_call: TRBD2; clone_size: -; v_call: TRBV18; cdr3_nt: TGTGCCAGCACCGCCATACTAGCGGCCAGCACAGATACGCAGTATTTT; cdr3_aa: CASTAILAASTDTQYF